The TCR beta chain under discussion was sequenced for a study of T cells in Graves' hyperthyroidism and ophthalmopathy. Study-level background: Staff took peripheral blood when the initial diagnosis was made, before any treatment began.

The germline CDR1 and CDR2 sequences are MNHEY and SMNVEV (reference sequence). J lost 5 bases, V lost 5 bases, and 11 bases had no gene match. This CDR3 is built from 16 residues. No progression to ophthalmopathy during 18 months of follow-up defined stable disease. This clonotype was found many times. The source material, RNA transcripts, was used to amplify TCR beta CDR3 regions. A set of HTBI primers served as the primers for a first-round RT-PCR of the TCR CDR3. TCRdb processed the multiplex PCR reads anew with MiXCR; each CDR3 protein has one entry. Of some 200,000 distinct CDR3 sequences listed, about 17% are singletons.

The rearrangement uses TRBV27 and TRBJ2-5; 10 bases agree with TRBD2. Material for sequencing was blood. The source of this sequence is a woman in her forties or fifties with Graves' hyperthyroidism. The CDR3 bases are TGTGCCAGCAGTCAACTCCTAGCGGGAGTGAGGGAGACCCAGTACTTC. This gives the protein CASSQLLAGVRETQYF.